These T cell receptor beta chains were read from a single sample in a study of OX40 agonist ivuxolimab in advanced cancers. Produced via immunoSEQ multiplex PCR; TCRdb's table is partial and in-frame only. Of about 65,000 clones listed, roughly 91% are singletons. This specimen consisted of CD4+ or CD8+ T cells sorted from blood, obtained in a trial of the OX40 agonist ivuxolimab. The receptors derive from an adult with an advanced solid tumor such as melanoma, head and neck, liver or kidney cancer. CDR3s include the opening cysteine and the closing phenylalanine or tryptophan. Fields, in order: V gene, J gene, clone size, D gene, CDR3 protein, CDR3 DNA. The D gene is left open where the match is weak. The size field is filled for only some rows; it gives once, few, many or a size class.

>TRBV5-6|TRBJ1-2|NA|NA
CASRGQGDSVGYTF
TGTGCCAGCAGGGGGCAGGGCGATTCGGTTGGCTACACCTTC
>TRBV7-9|TRBJ2-2|NA|NA
CASSLPNRELFF
TGTGCCAGCAGCTTACCCAACCGGGAGCTGTTTTTT
>TRBV9|TRBJ2-1|NA|TRBD2
CASSKGGAGAPSSYNEQFF
TGTGCCAGCAGCAAGGGGGGAGCGGGGGCCCCGAGCTCCTACAATGAGCAGTTCTTC
>TRBV2|TRBJ2-4|NA|NA
CASTLFLLAKNIQYF
TGTGCCAGCACTTTGTTCTTGCTGGCCAAAAACATTCAGTACTTC
>TRBV12-5|TRBJ1-2|NA|TRBD1
CASGSGQGDYGYTF
TGTGCTAGTGGTTCGGGACAGGGGGACTATGGCTACACCTTC
>TRBV7-2|TRBJ1-3|once|NA
CASSLLIGSPGNTIYF
TGTGCCAGCAGCCTGTTGATAGGGAGTCCCGGAAACACCATATATTTT
>TRBV7-2|TRBJ2-7|NA|NA
CASSLGSRADEQYF
TGTGCCAGCAGCTTAGGATCCCGGGCCGACGAGCAGTACTTC
>TRBV30|TRBJ1-1|few|NA
CAWNRVIGQAFF
TGTGCCTGGAATAGGGTGATAGGCCAAGCTTTCTTT
>TRBV7-9|TRBJ2-3|once|TRBD2
CASSLGSGGITSTDTQYF
TGTGCCAGCAGCTTGGGTAGCGGGGGGATTACTAGCACAGATACGCAGTATTTT
>TRBV7-2|TRBJ1-5|NA|TRBD1
CASSSGQDTYSNQPQHF
TGTGCCAGCAGTTCCGGACAGGACACTTATAGCAATCAGCCCCAGCATTTT
>TRBV2|TRBJ1-1|NA|NA
CASEGSLVQMNTEAFF
TGTGCCAGCGAGGGTTCCTTAGTCCAAATGAACACTGAAGCTTTCTTT
>TRBV11-3|TRBJ2-4|NA|NA
CASSSGGGGRGIQYF
TGTGCCAGCAGCTCAGGTGGAGGCGGTCGTGGCATTCAGTACTTC
>TRBV6-5|TRBJ2-1|once|TRBD2
CASSYGGGDKNEQFF
TGTGCCAGCAGTTACGGCGGGGGGGATAAGAATGAGCAGTTCTTC
>TRBV5-1|TRBJ1-1|NA|NA
CASSFGLNTEAFF
TGCGCCAGCAGCTTTGGATTGAACACTGAAGCTTTCTTT
>TRBV5-1|TRBJ2-7|few|NA
CASSLAAGKTIAYEQYF
TGCGCCAGCAGCTTGGCCGCGGGCAAAACGATCGCCTACGAGCAGTACTTC
>TRBV5-1|TRBJ1-4|NA|NA
CASRGKQGEKLFF
TGCGCCAGCAGAGGAAAGCAGGGGGAAAAACTGTTTTTT
>TRBV15|TRBJ1-4|NA|NA
CATSGGGMTNEKLFF
TGTGCCACCAGCGGGGGAGGGATGACTAATGAAAAACTGTTTTTT
>TRBV7-2|TRBJ2-6|NA|TRBD2
CASSFRTSGGSGANVLTF
TGTGCCAGCAGCTTTAGGACTAGCGGGGGGTCTGGGGCCAACGTCCTGACTTTC
>TRBV10-2|TRBJ2-1|NA|NA
CASSEPRLAQGHEQFF
TGCGCCAGCAGTGAGCCCCGGTTAGCCCAGGGCCATGAGCAGTTCTTC
>TRBV27|TRBJ2-3|NA|NA
CASSTTSTDTQYF
TGTGCCAGCAGTACAACTAGCACAGATACGCAGTATTTT
>TRBV10-1|TRBJ1-2|NA|TRBD1
CASSGGTGTGGYGYTF
TGCGCCAGCAGTGGGGGGACAGGGACCGGCGGCTATGGCTACACCTTC
>TRBV5-8|TRBJ2-2|NA|TRBD1
CASSRGPHRTGELFF
TGTGCCAGCAGCAGGGGGCCTCATCGCACCGGGGAGCTGTTTTTT
>TRBV7-6|TRBJ2-2|NA|NA
CASSTRVLDTGELFF
TGTGCCAGCAGCACGCGGGTATTGGACACCGGGGAGCTGTTTTTT
>TRBV30|TRBJ2-3|NA|NA
CAWGGPLPNTQYF
TGTGCCTGGGGAGGGCCCTTACCAAATACGCAGTATTTT
>TRBV2|TRBJ2-5|once|NA
CASSGGGGIPKYQETQYF
TGTGCCAGCAGTGGGGGAGGGGGGATCCCAAAGTACCAAGAGACCCAGTACTTC
>TRBV10-1|TRBJ2-3|once|NA
CASSEQQSTDTQYF
TGCGCCAGCAGTGAACAACAGTCTACAGATACGCAGTATTTT
>TRBV4-3|TRBJ1-4|NA|NA
CASSQDGQYQGKLFF
TGCGCCAGCAGCCAAGATGGGCAGTACCAGGGAAAACTGTTTTTT
>TRBV28|TRBJ1-5|NA|TRBD1
CASSLWVGQGHQPQHF
TGTGCCAGCAGTTTATGGGTCGGACAGGGACATCAGCCCCAGCATTTT
>TRBV19|TRBJ1-1|NA|TRBD1
CASSAIRDRENTEAFF
TGTGCCAGTAGTGCGATCCGGGACAGAGAGAACACTGAAGCTTTCTTT
>TRBV5-1|TRBJ2-2|NA|TRBD1
CASSTWTGRGTGELFF
TGCGCCAGCAGCACTTGGACAGGGCGGGGCACCGGGGAGCTGTTTTTT
>TRBV7-2|TRBJ1-2|NA|TRBD1
CASSSNQGGRYGYTF
TGTGCCAGCAGTTCTAACCAGGGGGGCCGGTATGGCTACACCTTC
>TRBV2|TRBJ1-4|NA|TRBD1
CASSAGTGTGGNEKLFF
TGTGCCAGCAGTGCCGGGACAGGGACAGGAGGGAATGAAAAACTGTTTTTT
>TRBV6-5|TRBJ1-1|NA|NA
CASSYSQGSTEAFF
TGTGCCAGCAGTTACTCTCAGGGTAGCACTGAAGCTTTCTTT
>TRBV4-1|TRBJ2-3|NA|TRBD2
CASSQGGGGQYF
TGCGCCAGCAGCCAAGGGGGCGGGGGACAGTATTTT
>TRBV5-1|TRBJ2-5|NA|NA
CASSLDRLKTQYF
TGCGCCAGCAGCTTGGACAGGTTAAAGACCCAGTACTTC
>TRBV2|TRBJ1-5|NA|NA
CASSLSLINQPQHF
TGTGCCAGCAGCTTGAGTCTAATCAATCAGCCCCAGCATTTT
>TRBV6-5|TRBJ2-1|NA|TRBD2
CASSYSGSGGDEQFF
TGTGCCAGCAGTTACTCGGGATCCGGGGGGGATGAGCAGTTCTTC
>TRBV19|TRBJ2-7|NA|TRBD1
CASRPDRVAYEQYF
TGTGCCAGTAGACCGGACAGGGTGGCCTACGAGCAGTACTTC
>TRBV9|TRBJ2-7|NA|TRBD2
CASSLCRLAGDSYEQYF
TGTGCCAGCAGCCTTTGCCGACTAGCGGGGGACTCCTACGAGCAGTACTTC
>TRBV6-1|TRBJ1-3|NA|NA
CASSEKRTSGNTIYF
TGTGCCAGCAGTGAGAAAAGGACCTCTGGAAACACCATATATTTT
>TRBV6-5|TRBJ1-6|NA|TRBD1
CASTLDRGNSPLHF
TGTGCCAGCACTCTCGACAGGGGGAATTCACCCCTCCACTTT
>TRBV4-2|TRBJ1-3|NA|TRBD1
CASSLPGTGGKNTIYF
TGTGCCAGCAGCTTGCCCGGGACAGGGGGAAAGAACACCATATATTTT
>TRBV13|TRBJ1-3|NA|TRBD1
CASSATGGNTIYF
TGTGCCAGCAGCGCGACAGGGGGAAACACCATATATTTT
>TRBV15|TRBJ2-1|once|NA
CATKRLANNEQFF
TGTGCCACCAAACGCCTGGCGAACAATGAGCAGTTCTTC